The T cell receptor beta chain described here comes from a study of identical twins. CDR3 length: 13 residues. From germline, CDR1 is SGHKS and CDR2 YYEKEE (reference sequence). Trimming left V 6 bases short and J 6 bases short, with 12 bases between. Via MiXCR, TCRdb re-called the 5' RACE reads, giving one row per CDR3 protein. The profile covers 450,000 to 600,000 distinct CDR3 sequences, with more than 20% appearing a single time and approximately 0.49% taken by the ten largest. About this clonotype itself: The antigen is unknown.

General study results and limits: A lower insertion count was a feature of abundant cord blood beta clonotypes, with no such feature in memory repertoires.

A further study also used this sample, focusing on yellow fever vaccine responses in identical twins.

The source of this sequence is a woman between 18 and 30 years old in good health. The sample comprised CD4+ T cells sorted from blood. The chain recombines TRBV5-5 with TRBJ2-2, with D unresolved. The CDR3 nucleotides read TGTGCCAGCACCCTAGGTCTCGCCGGGGAGCTGTTTTTT. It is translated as CASTLGLAGELFF.